The entry below gives a single T cell receptor beta chain sequence along with its context. This sample stems from a study of blood T cell repertoires in COVID-19. Study at large: The cDNA or gDNA used as material had been derived from T cells, B-cell-depleted T cells, or PBMCs.

TCRdb keeps only in-frame clones here, not all; method: immunoSEQ multiplex PCR. This table holds over 50,000 clones, 70% to 85% found once. The CDR3 has 13 residues. V dropped 1 base and J dropped 2 bases, with 4 bases sitting between them. Germline loops: CDR1 SNHLY, CDR2 FYNNEI. The TCR comes from a human donor in a cohort sampled during active COVID-19. Sequenced input: peripheral blood. The chain employs TRBV2 and TRBJ2-3; no reliable D call. In DNA, the CDR3 is TGTGCCAGCAGTGAAGACAACACAGATACGCAGTATTTT. It is translated as CASSEDNTDTQYF.